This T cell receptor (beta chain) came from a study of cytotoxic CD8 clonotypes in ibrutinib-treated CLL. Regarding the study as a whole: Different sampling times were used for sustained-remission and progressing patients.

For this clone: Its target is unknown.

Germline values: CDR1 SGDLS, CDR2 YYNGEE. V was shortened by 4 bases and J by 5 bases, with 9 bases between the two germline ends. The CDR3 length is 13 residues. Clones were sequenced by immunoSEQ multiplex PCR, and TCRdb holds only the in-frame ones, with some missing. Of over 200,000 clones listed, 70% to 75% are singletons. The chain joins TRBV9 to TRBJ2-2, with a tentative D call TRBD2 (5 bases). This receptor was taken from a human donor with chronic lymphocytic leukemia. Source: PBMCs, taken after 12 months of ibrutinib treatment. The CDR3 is CASSRGGTGELFF. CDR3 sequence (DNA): TGTGCCAGCAGCCGTGGAGGAACCGGGGAGCTGTTTTTT. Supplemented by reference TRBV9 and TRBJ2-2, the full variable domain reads DSGVTQTPKHLITATGQRVTLRCSPRSGDLSVYWYQQSLDQGLQFLIQYYNGEERAKGNILERFSAQQFPDLHSELNLSSLELGDSALYFCASSRGGTGELFFGEGSRLTVL.